The 28 T cell receptor beta chains below were found in one sample sequenced in a study of blood T cell repertoires in COVID-19 (dated by TCRdb to 2020 to 2021). Library creation used the immunoSEQ multiplex PCR assay. TCRdb holds this immuneACCESS table with in-frame rearrangements only. Some clones are missing; in checked studies, unresolved V genes explain under half, and the rest has no known cause. The table for this sample lists hundreds of thousands of clones; roughly 90% of them were counted only once. In total, the top ten clones hold around 10% of the sample. Sequenced sample: PBMCs or T cells enriched from blood (not recorded which). These receptors all come from a woman aged 18-35 years who had recovered from COVID-19.

The V and J genes are TRBV7-9 and TRBJ2-5; 7 bases map to TRBD2. The CDR3 totals 16 residues. Germline-derived CDR1 and CDR2 are SEHNR and FQNEAQ (reference sequence). Trimming removed 2 bases from V and 0 bases from J; junction bases left unmatched: 6. The CDR3 bases are TGTGCCAGCAGCTTAAGACGGGGAGGGGACCAAGAGACCCAGTACTTC. As protein: CASSLRRGGDQETQYF.

The V and J genes are TRBV5-6 and TRBJ1-1; TRBD1 aligns across 7 bases. V lost 4 bases to trimming and J lost 2 bases; unmatched junction nucleotides: 5. In germline, CDR1 is SGHDT, CDR2 YYEEEE. The CDR3 runs to 14 residues. The CDR3 DNA reads as TGTGCCAGCAGCCGGGGACAGTCAAACACTGAAGCTTTCTTT. This gives the protein CASSRGQSNTEAFF.

This clone has a single count. The rearrangement uses TRBV7-2 and TRBJ1-5; 7 positions match TRBD1. This CDR3 spans 16 amino acids. V lost 1 base, J lost 1 base, and 4 bases stayed unmatched. Germline V lookup: CDR1 SGHTA, CDR2 FQGNSA. Here the CDR3 reads CASSLDGGGSNQPQHF. CDR3 DNA sequence: TGTGCCAGCAGCTTAGACGGAGGGGGCAGCAATCAGCCCCAGCATTTT.

The rearrangement links TRBV20-1 to TRBJ1-2, with no clear D. Per the germline V gene, CDR1 is DFQATT and CDR2 is SNEGSKA (reference sequence). This CDR3 is 11 amino acids long. V was clipped by 3 bases and J by 8 bases, with 10 bases between them. CDR3 in amino acids: CSASNSKGYTF. In DNA form, the CDR3 reads TGCAGTGCTAGTAACAGTAAAGGCTACACCTTC.

This chain joins TRBV4-2 and TRBJ1-5; D is unclear. V was shortened by 8 bases and J by 3 bases, with 17 bases between the two germline ends. This CDR3 contains 15 residues. The germline V gene has CDR1 LGHNA and CDR2 YNFKEQ. CDR3: CASGWAGPYNQPQHF. The CDR3 DNA reads as TGTGCCAGCGGCTGGGCAGGCCCATACAATCAGCCCCAGCATTTT.

V is TRBV5-1 and J is TRBJ2-3; unclear D gene. With 6 bases removed from V and 2 bases from J, the gap between germline ends came to 7 bases. Germline-derived CDR1 and CDR2 are SGHRS and YFSETQ. The CDR3 extends over 12 amino acids. The CDR3 DNA is TGCGCCAGCACCGCGGCCACAGATACGCAGTATTTT. This codes for CASTAATDTQYF.

This chain uses TRBV7-2 with TRBJ1-1, with D tentatively TRBD1 (6 bases). The CDR3 has 16 amino acids. Trimming stripped 5 bases from V and 4 bases from J, with 20 bases between. Looked up from germline, CDR1 is SGHTA and CDR2 is FQGNSA. CDR3 region: CASSPLPARGPTEAFF. The CDR3 nucleotides read TGTGCCAGCAGCCCACTCCCGGCCAGGGGACCCACTGAAGCTTTCTTT.

CDR3 nucleotide sequence: TGTGCCAGCAATACAGGGGGTACGAACACTGAAGCTTTCTTT. This translates into CASNTGGTNTEAFF. The chain has TRBV28 and TRBJ1-1; 8 nucleotides agree with TRBD1. Per the germline V gene, CDR1 is MDHEN and CDR2 is SYDVKM. V dropped 7 bases and J dropped 1; count of bases not matched to a gene: 5. The CDR3 has 14 amino acids.

The chain recombines TRBV18 with TRBJ1-2; D ambiguous. The CDR3 length is 16 residues. The germline CDR1 and CDR2 sequences are KGHSH and LQKENI. Trimming shortened V by 0 bases and J by 5 bases, and 16 bases separated the two germline ends. CDR3 bases: TGTGCCAGCTCACCACCCTTTACGGGAAGAGAGTATGGCTACACCTTC. It encodes CASSPPFTGREYGYTF.

The genes are TRBV4-3 and TRBJ1-2; 12 positions agree with TRBD1. Germline lookup yields CDR1 LGHNA and CDR2 YSLEER. V shed 1 base, J shed 5 bases, and the junction held 5 bases outside the gene matches. The CDR3 is 16 residues long. The CDR3 nucleotides read TGCGCCAGCAGCCAAGGAGGGACAGGGGGCCGATATGGCTACACCTTC. Amino acid sequence: CASSQGGTGGRYGYTF.

The gene calls are TRBV18 and TRBJ1-4, with D maybe TRBD1 (6 bases). Germline V gene sequence: CDR1 KGHSH, CDR2 LQKENI. The CDR3 totals 14 residues. The germline V and J ends were trimmed by 5 bases and 7 bases, with 14 bases remaining between them. CDR3 residues: CASSRETGGEKLFF. DNA for the CDR3: TGTGCCAGCTCAAGGGAGACAGGTGGTGAAAAACTGTTTTTT. Supplemented by reference TRBV18 and TRBJ1-4, the full variable domain reads NAGVMQNPRHLVRRRGQEARLRCSPMKGHSHVYWYRQLPEEGLKFMVYLQKENIIDESGMPKERFSAEFPKEGPSILRIQQVVRGDSAAYFCASSRETGGEKLFFGSGTQLSVL.

The CDR3 nucleotides are TGTGCCAGCAGTCTATACAGGGGCGAAAAACTGTTTTTT. Its protein product is CASSLYRGEKLFF. The chain has TRBV6-5 and TRBJ1-4, with TRBD1 identical over 7 bases. CDR1 is MNHEY, CDR2 SVGAGI, per germline. This CDR3 contains 13 residues. V lost 5 bases, J lost 8 bases, and 5 bases stayed unmatched.

J is TRBJ2-2 and V is TRBV2, with 10 bases identical to TRBD2. Germline-derived CDR1 and CDR2 are SNHLY and FYNNEI. V lost 6 bases and J lost 6; bases outside the gene matches: 16. The CDR3 spans 18 residues. CDR3 sequence reads: CASRQAGGPVSHAGELFF. DNA of the CDR3: TGTGCCAGCAGGCAAGCGGGAGGGCCCGTAAGTCATGCCGGGGAGCTGTTTTTT. The whole variable domain, filled in from reference TRBV2 and TRBJ2-2, reads EPEVTQTPSHQVTQMGQEVILRCVPISNHLYFYWYRQILGQKVEFLVSFYNNEISEKSEIFDDQFSVERPDGSNFTLKIRSTKLEDSAMYFCASRQAGGPVSHAGELFFGEGSRLTVL.

V and J are TRBV7-2 and TRBJ2-3, with no clear D. Trimming removed 4 bases from V and 2 bases from J, with 10 bases in between. CDR1 and CDR2 from the germline V gene are SGHTA and FQGNSA. CDR3 length: 14 amino acids. CDR3 region: CASSSRQPTDTQYF. CDR3 nucleotide sequence: TGTGCCAGCAGCTCCCGACAACCCACAGATACGCAGTATTTT.

The chain joins TRBV21-1 to TRBJ1-1; no check of the table's D call, TRBD1, against the DNA was made. TRBV21-1 is a pseudogene. There are 16 residues in the CDR3. The CDR3 DNA is TGTGCCAGCAGCACGGACAGGGGGGACAAGAACACTGAAGCTTTCTTT. This sequence encodes CASSTDRGDKNTEAFF.

The CDR3 sequence: CASSDLAGPYEQYF. In DNA, the CDR3 is TGTGCCAGCAGTGACCTAGCGGGGCCCTACGAGCAGTACTTC. The rearrangement links TRBV2 to TRBJ2-7; TRBD2 agrees at 9 bases. Germline values: CDR1 SNHLY, CDR2 FYNNEI. After removal of 3 bases from V and 2 bases from J, the junction contained 2 bases not matched to a gene. This CDR3 has 14 residues.

This CDR3 is CASRLGTDYEQYF. Written as DNA, the CDR3 is TGCGCCAGCAGGTTAGGGACAGACTACGAGCAGTACTTC. This chain links TRBV5-1 with TRBJ2-7; 7 bases are shared with TRBD1. V lost 5 bases and J lost 3; bases outside the gene matches: 5. The germline gives CDR1 SGHRS, CDR2 YFSETQ. The CDR3 is made up of 13 amino acids.

V is TRBV6-2 or TRBV6-3 and J is TRBJ1-2, with D tentatively TRBD1 (5 bases). Trimming took 4 bases from V and 6 from J, leaving 12 bases between them. Germline loops: CDR1 MNHEY, CDR2 SVGEGT. The CDR3 is made up of 13 amino acids. CDR3 DNA: TGTGCCAGCAGTTTGACAGTTGGAGATGGCTACACCTTC. Protein sequence: CASSLTVGDGYTF.

This CDR3 reads CASSIELAGITDTQYF. CDR3 coding DNA: TGTGCCAGTAGTATTGAGCTAGCGGGTATCACAGATACGCAGTATTTT. V gene TRBV19 combines with J gene TRBJ2-3; 8 nucleotides agree with TRBD2. Germline assignment: CDR1 LNHDA and CDR2 SQIVND (reference sequence). The CDR3 is 16 residues long. After removal of 3 bases from V and 2 bases from J, the junction contained 7 bases not matched to a gene.

The V gene is TRBV24-1, the J gene TRBJ1-2; 7 positions match TRBD1. Per the germline V gene, CDR1 is KGHDR and CDR2 is SFDVKD. J lost 9 bases, V lost 11 bases, and 11 bases had no gene match. CDR3 length equals 12 residues. This chain's CDR3 is CAISNRGERYTF. In DNA form, the CDR3 reads TGTGCCATCTCGAACAGGGGAGAGCGCTACACCTTC.

J is TRBJ2-7 and V is TRBV7-8; the D is unclear. Germline V gene data show CDR1 as SGHVS and CDR2 as FQNEAQ. Trimming removed 5 bases at V and 0 bases at J, with 14 bases between. The CDR3 covers 15 residues. CDR3 sequence (DNA): TGTGCCAGCAGCCCACTTTCTACCATCTCCTACGAGCAGTACTTC. Amino acid sequence: CASSPLSTISYEQYF.

V and J are TRBV7-8 and TRBJ1-1, with D possibly matching TRBD1 (6 bases). The V end was cut by 5 bases, the J end by 5 bases, with 18 bases between. Germline V gene sequence: CDR1 SGHVS, CDR2 FQNEAQ. The CDR3 is 15 amino acids. CDR3 in amino acids: CASSAKQGVWTEAFF. The CDR3 region has the DNA TGTGCCAGCAGCGCTAAACAGGGAGTATGGACTGAAGCTTTCTTT.

The chain is built from TRBV5-1 and TRBJ1-3; weak D call: TRBD1 (5 bases). V gave up 0 bases and J gave up 0 bases, with 7 bases separating them. Germline CDR1 SGHRS, CDR2 YFSETQ. The CDR3 contains 15 residues. CDR3 nucleotide sequence: TGCGCCAGCAGCTTGGCAGGGAACTCTGGAAACACCATATATTTT. Amino acid sequence: CASSLAGNSGNTIYF.

Points on this clone: The identical CDR3 is also encoded by other nucleotide sequences in the sample. The chain carries TRBV2 and TRBJ1-2; 10 nucleotides match TRBD1. The CDR3 runs 12 residues. Germline assignment: CDR1 SNHLY and CDR2 FYNNEI. Losses at the gene ends were 6 bases for V and 6 bases for J; bases not matched to a gene: 1. This CDR3 is CASRDRGDGYTF. The CDR3 DNA is TGTGCCAGCAGGGACAGGGGGGATGGCTACACCTTC.

The chain uses TRBV15 and TRBJ2-7; D gene ambiguous. CDR1 and CDR2 from the germline V gene are LNHNV and YYDKDF (reference sequence). The CDR3 runs to 16 residues. The germline V and J ends were trimmed by 0 bases and 3 bases, with 15 bases remaining between them. The CDR3 sequence: CATSRDRTVGIYEQYF. The CDR3, as DNA: TGTGCCACCAGCAGAGATCGCACAGTTGGAATCTACGAGCAGTACTTC.

The chain has TRBV2 and TRBJ1-4; the match to TRBD1 covers 7 bases. Per germline, CDR1 SNHLY and CDR2 FYNNEI. Trimming at V came to 5 bases and at J to 5 bases, leaving 5 bases not matched to a gene. The CDR3 loop spans 14 amino acids. The CDR3 spells CASSLQGLNEKLFF. The CDR3 region has the DNA TGTGCCAGCAGTTTACAGGGGCTAAATGAAAAACTGTTTTTT.

This chain uses TRBV6-5 with TRBJ2-1, with 9 nucleotides matching TRBD1. The trim removed 6 bases at V and 6 bases at J, leaving 6 bases unmatched. This CDR3 has 14 amino acids. From germline, CDR1 is MNHEY and CDR2 SVGAGI. CDR3 DNA: TGTGCCAGCAGGCGGACAGGGGAAGGCAATGAGCAGTTCTTC. Its protein product is CASRRTGEGNEQFF.

The chain links TRBV7-9 to TRBJ1-6; D perhaps matches TRBD1 (5 bases). Between the trimmed V and J ends, which lost 5 bases and 7 bases, there was a span of 15 bases. Germline V gene data show CDR1 as SEHNR and CDR2 as FQNEAQ (reference sequence). This CDR3 is 15 amino acids long. Here the CDR3 reads CASSTQGLGNSPLHF. The CDR3 DNA sequence: TGTGCCAGCAGCACCCAGGGCTTAGGGAATTCACCCCTCCACTTT.